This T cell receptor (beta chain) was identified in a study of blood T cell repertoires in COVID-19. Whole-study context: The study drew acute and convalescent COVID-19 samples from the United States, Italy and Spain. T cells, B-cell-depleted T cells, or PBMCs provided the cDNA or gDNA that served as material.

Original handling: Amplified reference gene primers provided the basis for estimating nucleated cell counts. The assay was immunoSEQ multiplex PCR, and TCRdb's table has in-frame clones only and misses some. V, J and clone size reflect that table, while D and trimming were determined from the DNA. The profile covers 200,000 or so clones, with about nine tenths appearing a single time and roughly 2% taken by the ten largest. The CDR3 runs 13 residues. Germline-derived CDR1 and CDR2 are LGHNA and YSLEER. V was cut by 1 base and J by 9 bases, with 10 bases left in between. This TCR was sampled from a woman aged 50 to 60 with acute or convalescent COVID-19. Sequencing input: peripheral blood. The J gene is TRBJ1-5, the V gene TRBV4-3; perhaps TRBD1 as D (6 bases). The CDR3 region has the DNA TGCGCCAGCAGCCAAGCCCAACAGGGGCCCCAGCATTTT. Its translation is CASSQAQQGPQHF.